This T cell receptor beta chain was sequenced for a study of blood T cell repertoires in COVID-19. Across the study: The United States, Italy and Spain were the sources of the acute and convalescent COVID-19 samples.

Measured with immunoSEQ multiplex PCR; TCRdb has only the in-frame clones, and not every one. There are roughly 130,000 clones in the sample; approximately 81% occur only once, and less than 7% lies in the top ten. This CDR3 has 12 amino acids. Germline V gene lookup returns CDR1 LNHDA and CDR2 SQIVND (reference sequence). V lost 3 bases, J lost 5 bases, and 5 bases lay in between. The sample holds one count of this clone. The chain is built from TRBV19 and TRBJ1-5; D unclear. Sequenced: PBMCs or T cells enriched from blood (not recorded which). The receptor's source is a man aged 35 to 55 with acute COVID-19. CDR3 sequence (DNA): TGTGCCAGTAGTATTGTCGATCAGCCCCAGCATTTT. Amino acids: CASSIVDQPQHF.